This T cell receptor (beta chain) is from a study of cytomegalovirus exposure and HLA in healthy donors. Study-level information: Among around 180 million T cells, an earlier analysis found 90 million to 130 million unique TCR beta sequences.

When sampled, the donors appeared nominally healthy, though they likely had unrecorded immune exposures. Worth noting for this clone: Its antigen is unknown.

This PCR relied on a set of 60 Vbeta primers and 13 Jbeta primers. Data came from immunoSEQ multiplex PCR; TCRdb stores just in-frame clones and leaves some out. The sample lists 100,000 to 150,000 clones, 80% to 85% seen once, with about 1.2% in the top ten. Overall study results and limits: The authors later linked a missense DCLRE1C variant to TCR beta V- and J-gene trimming. The dataset shows that most TCR sequences were rare, while some public TCRs occurred in many donors.

CDR3 length: 16 amino acids. Germline-derived CDR1 and CDR2 are SGHVS and FQNEAQ. Trimming removed 5 bases at V and 5 bases at J, with 20 bases between. The chain joins TRBV7-8 to TRBJ2-3; D is perhaps TRBD2 (5 bases). This TCR was recovered from a boy younger than 18 in good health and CMV-seronegative. The sample consisted of PBMCs. CDR3 nucleotide sequence: TGTGCCAGCAGCCCATGGACTGGCAGAAAAAGAGATACGCAGTATTTT. This gives the protein CASSPWTGRKRDTQYF.